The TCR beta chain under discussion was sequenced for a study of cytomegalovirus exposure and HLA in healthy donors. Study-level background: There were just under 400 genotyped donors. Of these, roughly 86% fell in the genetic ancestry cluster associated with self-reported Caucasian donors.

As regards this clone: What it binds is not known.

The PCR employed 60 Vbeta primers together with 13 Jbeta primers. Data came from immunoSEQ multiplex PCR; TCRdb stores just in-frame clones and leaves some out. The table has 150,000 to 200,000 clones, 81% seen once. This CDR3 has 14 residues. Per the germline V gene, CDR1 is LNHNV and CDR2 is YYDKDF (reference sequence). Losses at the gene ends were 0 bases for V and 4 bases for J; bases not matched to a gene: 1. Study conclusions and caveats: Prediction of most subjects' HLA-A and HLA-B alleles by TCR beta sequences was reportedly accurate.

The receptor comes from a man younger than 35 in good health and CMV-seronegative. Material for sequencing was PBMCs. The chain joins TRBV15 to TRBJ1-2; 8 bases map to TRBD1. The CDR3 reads CATSRDGQGYGYTF. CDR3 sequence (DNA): TGTGCCACCAGCAGAGACGGACAGGGCTATGGCTACACCTTC.